This T cell receptor (beta chain) emerged from a study of blood T cells in healthy people across ages. Study-wide findings and caveats: Higher naive T cell percentage went strongly together with higher TCR beta diversity. When one million T cells were used, diversity estimates were thought to be underestimates.

Together with a sample-barcoded 5' primer, a J-beta primer mix was included in a second PCR lasting about 6 to 11 cycles. TCRdb recomputed calls from the 5' RACE reads with MiXCR, one row per CDR3 protein. In the table there are some 850,000 distinct CDR3 sequences, approximately 24% of which are singletons. There are a few counts of this clonotype. Its specificity is unknown. The CDR3 extends over 15 amino acids. Germline V gene data show CDR1 as LNHDA and CDR2 as SQIVND (reference sequence). V was clipped by 6 bases and J by 2 bases; unmatched bases: 5. This same sample was also part of a study on T cells of mothers and their children. That paper states: The donor cohort consisted of a few healthy Caucasian mothers and their six children.

Sequencing input: blood. The clonotype was recovered from a boy younger than 18 in good health. The rearrangement links TRBV19 to TRBJ2-1; 9 nucleotides line up with TRBD2. The CDR3 protein is CASSLAGFTYNEQFF. CDR3 coding DNA: TGTGCCAGTAGCCTAGCGGGGTTTACCTACAATGAGCAGTTCTTC.